The present T cell receptor beta chain was sequenced within a study of cytomegalovirus exposure and HLA in healthy donors. The PCR had 60 Vbeta and 13 Jbeta primers. Per the original methods: An analysis that came later counted 80 million or so unique TCR beta chains, some 11 million shared. Clones were sequenced by immunoSEQ multiplex PCR, and TCRdb holds only the in-frame ones, with some missing. For V, J and clone size, that table is used; D and trimming come from the DNA. The sample records roughly 92,000 clones, 81% being singletons. Trimming cost V 5 bases and J 7 bases, with 17 bases left between them. Germline CDR1 is SGHAT and CDR2 is FQNNGV. The CDR3 totals 14 residues.

Sequencing used PBMCs. The J gene is TRBJ2-5, the V gene TRBV11-2; a possible D gene is TRBD2 (5 bases). The source is a woman aged 65 to 85 in good health and CMV-seropositive. DNA of the CDR3: TGTGCCAGCAGCCCCGTGGACTTTGGGTCGACCCAGTACTTC. The encoded protein is CASSPVDFGSTQYF.